A single sample is the source of the 5 T cell receptor beta chains below, sequenced in a study of blood T cell repertoires in COVID-19. Assay: immunoSEQ multiplex PCR; the TCRdb copy retains only in-frame clones and omits some. Of 200,000 or so clones listed, around 81% are singletons. The sample consisted of peripheral blood. The source of these receptors is an elderly woman with COVID-19, enrolled during active disease.

The chain joins TRBV24-1 to TRBJ1-1; 10 bases map to TRBD1. The V gene end was trimmed by 2 bases and the J gene end by 3 bases; junction bases not matched to a gene: 2. Germline loops: CDR1 KGHDR, CDR2 SFDVKD. The CDR3 contains 15 residues. CDR3 nucleotide sequence: TGTGCCACCAGTGATTCCGGACAGGGGGACACTGAAGCTTTCTTT. Residues: CATSDSGQGDTEAFF.

J is TRBJ1-4 and V is TRBV21-1; the table names TRBD1, a call not compared with the DNA. TRBV21-1 is listed as a pseudogene. This CDR3 region has 18 residues. CDR3 protein: CASSLLDGTGKSNEKLFF. The CDR3 DNA reads TGTGCCAGCAGCCTCCTGGACGGGACAGGGAAGTCTAATGAAAAACTGTTTTTT.

The chain is built from TRBV29-1 and TRBJ2-3; D perhaps matches TRBD2 (7 bases). CDR1 SQVTM and CDR2 ANQGSEA come from the germline V gene. Deletions cut 4 bases from V and 2 bases from J, with 13 bases between. There are 14 residues in the CDR3. The CDR3 DNA reads as TGCAGCGTTGCTCCGGGGGGACACACAGATACGCAGTATTTT. It is translated as CSVAPGGHTDTQYF.

The rearrangement joins TRBV19 to TRBJ1-5, with a weak D call TRBD1 (6 bases). Germline V CDR1 and CDR2: LNHDA, SQIVND (reference sequence). The length of the CDR3 is 15 residues. V was clipped by 6 bases and J by 5 bases, with 17 bases between them. The CDR3 sequence: CASSPFGQTYQPQHF. The CDR3 nucleotides are TGTGCCAGTAGCCCCTTTGGACAGACTTATCAGCCCCAGCATTTT.

V usage is TRBV12-3 or TRBV12-4 and J usage is TRBJ2-1; D ambiguous. The CDR3 is 13 residues long. V was clipped by 7 bases and J by 8 bases, with 15 bases between them. The CDR3 here is CASTPAGRDEQFF. The CDR3 region has the DNA TGTGCCAGCACCCCGGCCGGCCGGGATGAGCAGTTCTTC.